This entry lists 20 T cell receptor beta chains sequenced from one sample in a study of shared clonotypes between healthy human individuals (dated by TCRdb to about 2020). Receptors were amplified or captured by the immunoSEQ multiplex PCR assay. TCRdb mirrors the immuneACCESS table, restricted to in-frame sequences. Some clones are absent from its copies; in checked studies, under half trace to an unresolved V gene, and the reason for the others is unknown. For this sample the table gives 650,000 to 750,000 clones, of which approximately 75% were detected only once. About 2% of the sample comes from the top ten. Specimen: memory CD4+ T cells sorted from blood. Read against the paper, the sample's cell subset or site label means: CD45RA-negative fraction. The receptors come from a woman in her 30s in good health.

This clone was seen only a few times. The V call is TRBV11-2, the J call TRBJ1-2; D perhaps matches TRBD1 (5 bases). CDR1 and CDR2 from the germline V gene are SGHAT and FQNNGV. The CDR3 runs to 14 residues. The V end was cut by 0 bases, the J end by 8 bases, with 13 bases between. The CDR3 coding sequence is TGTGCCAGCAGCTTAGATCAGGGACCATTCGGCTACACCTTC. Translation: CASSLDQGPFGYTF.

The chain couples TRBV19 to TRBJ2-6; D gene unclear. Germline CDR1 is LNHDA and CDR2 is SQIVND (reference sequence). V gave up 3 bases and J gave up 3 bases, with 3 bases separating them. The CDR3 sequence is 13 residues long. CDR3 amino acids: CASSMGGANVLTF. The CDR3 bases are TGTGCCAGTAGTATGGGTGGGGCCAACGTCCTGACTTTC.

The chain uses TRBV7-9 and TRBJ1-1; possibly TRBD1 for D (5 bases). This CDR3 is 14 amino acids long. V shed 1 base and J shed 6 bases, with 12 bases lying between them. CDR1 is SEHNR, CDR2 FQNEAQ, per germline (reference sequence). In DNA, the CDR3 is TGTGCCAGCAGCTTAGTAGGGGTAGCAGCTGAAGCTTTCTTT. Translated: CASSLVGVAAEAFF. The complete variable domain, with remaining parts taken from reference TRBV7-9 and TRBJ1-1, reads DTGVSQNPRHKITKRGQNVTFRCDPISEHNRLYWYRQTLGQGPEFLTYFQNEAQLEKSRLLSDRFSAERPKGSFSTLEIQRTEQGDSAMYLCASSLVGVAAEAFFGQGTRLTVV.

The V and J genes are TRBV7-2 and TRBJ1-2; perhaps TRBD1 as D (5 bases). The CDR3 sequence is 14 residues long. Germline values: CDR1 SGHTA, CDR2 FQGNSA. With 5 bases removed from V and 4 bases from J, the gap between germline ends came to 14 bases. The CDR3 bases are TGTGCCAGCAGCCCAGCGGGACCCTCCTATGGCTACACCTTC. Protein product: CASSPAGPSYGYTF.

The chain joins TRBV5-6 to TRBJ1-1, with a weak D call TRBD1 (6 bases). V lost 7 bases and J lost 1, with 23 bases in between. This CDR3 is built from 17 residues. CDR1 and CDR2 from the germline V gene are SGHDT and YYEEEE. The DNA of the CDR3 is TGTGCCAGCGGATCAGGGGCCGGGCTTACCACGAACACTGAAGCTTTCTTT. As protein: CASGSGAGLTTNTEAFF.

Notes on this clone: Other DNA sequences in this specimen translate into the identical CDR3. This chain's CDR3 is CASSYSGGGQPQHF. CDR3 nucleotides: TGTGCCAGCAGTTACTCGGGAGGAGGCCAGCCCCAGCATTTT. The V call is TRBV6-6, the J call TRBJ1-5, with D unresolved. The CDR3 totals 14 residues. CDR1 MNHNY and CDR2 SVGAGI come from the germline V gene (reference sequence). Trimming shortened V by 0 bases and J by 7 bases, and 10 bases separated the two germline ends.

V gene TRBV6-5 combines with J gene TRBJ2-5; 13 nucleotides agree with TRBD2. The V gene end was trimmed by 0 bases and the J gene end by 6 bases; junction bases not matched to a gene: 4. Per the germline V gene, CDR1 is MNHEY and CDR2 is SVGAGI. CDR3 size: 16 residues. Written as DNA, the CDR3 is TGTGCCAGCAGTTACTCGGGGACTAGCGGGACTAAGACCCAGTACTTC. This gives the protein CASSYSGTSGTKTQYF.

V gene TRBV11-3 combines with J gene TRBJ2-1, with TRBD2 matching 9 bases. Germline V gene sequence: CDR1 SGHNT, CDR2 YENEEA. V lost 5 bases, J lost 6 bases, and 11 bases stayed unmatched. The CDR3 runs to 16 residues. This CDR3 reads CASSPVVTSGFNEQFF. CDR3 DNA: TGTGCCAGCAGCCCAGTGGTGACTAGCGGATTCAATGAGCAGTTCTTC. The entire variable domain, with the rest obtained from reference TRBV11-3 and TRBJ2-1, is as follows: EAGVVQSPRYKIIEKKQPVAFWCNPISGHNTLYWYLQNLGQGPELLIRYENEEAVDDSQLPKDRFSAERLKGVDSTLKIQPAELGDSAVYLCASSPVVTSGFNEQFFGPGTRLTVL.

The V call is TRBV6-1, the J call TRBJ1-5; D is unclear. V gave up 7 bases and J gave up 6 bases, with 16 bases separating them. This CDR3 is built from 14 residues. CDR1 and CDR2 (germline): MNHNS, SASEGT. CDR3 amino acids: CASIVLGFGQPQHF. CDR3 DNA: TGTGCCAGCATCGTGTTAGGGTTCGGTCAGCCCCAGCATTTT.

CDR3 in amino acids: CASSSATSAQETQYF. In DNA, the CDR3 is TGCGCCAGCAGCTCCGCTACTAGCGCCCAAGAGACCCAGTACTTC. The rearrangement joins TRBV5-1 to TRBJ2-5; 7 bases line up with TRBD2. Germline CDR1 and CDR2: SGHRS and YFSETQ. The CDR3 length is 15 residues. The trim removed 3 bases at V and 1 base at J, leaving 6 bases unmatched.

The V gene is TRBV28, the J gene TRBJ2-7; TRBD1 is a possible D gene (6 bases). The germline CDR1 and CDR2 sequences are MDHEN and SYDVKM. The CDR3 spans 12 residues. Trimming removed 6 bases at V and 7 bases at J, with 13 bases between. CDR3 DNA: TGTGCCAGCAGGGGACATTGGGGAGAGCAGTACTTC. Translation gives CASRGHWGEQYF.

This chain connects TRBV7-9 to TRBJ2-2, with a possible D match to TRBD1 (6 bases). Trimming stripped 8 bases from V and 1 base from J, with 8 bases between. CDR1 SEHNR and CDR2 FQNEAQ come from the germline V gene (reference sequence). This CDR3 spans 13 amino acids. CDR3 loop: CASPTGNTGELFF. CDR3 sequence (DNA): TGTGCCAGCCCGACAGGGAACACCGGGGAGCTGTTTTTT. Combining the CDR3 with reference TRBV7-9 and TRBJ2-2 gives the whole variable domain DTGVSQNPRHKITKRGQNVTFRCDPISEHNRLYWYRQTLGQGPEFLTYFQNEAQLEKSRLLSDRFSAERPKGSFSTLEIQRTEQGDSAMYLCASPTGNTGELFFGEGSRLTVL.

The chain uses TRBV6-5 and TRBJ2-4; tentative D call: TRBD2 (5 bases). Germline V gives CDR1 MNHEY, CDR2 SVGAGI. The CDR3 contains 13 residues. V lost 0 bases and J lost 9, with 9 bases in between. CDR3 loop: CASSYSSGGIQYF. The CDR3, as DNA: TGTGCCAGCAGTTACTCGTCCGGAGGCATTCAGTACTTC.

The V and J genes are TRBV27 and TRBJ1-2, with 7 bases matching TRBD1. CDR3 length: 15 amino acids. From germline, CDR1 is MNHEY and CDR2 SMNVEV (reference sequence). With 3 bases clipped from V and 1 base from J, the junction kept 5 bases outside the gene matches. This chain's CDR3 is CASSFLGQSNYGYTF. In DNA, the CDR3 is TGTGCCAGCAGTTTCCTGGGACAGAGTAACTATGGCTACACCTTC.

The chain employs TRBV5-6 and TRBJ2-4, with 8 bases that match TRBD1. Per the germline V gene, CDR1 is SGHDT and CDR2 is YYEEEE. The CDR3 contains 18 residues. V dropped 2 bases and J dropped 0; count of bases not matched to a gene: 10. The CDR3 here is CASSFGGRTGLAKNIQYF. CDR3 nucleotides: TGTGCCAGCAGCTTTGGAGGGCGGACAGGGTTAGCCAAAAACATTCAGTACTTC.

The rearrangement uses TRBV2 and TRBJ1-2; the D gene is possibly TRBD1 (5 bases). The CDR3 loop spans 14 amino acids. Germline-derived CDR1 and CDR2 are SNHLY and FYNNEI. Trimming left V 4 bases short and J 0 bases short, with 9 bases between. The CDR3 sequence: CASSAQGPNYGYTF. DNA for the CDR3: TGTGCCAGCAGTGCCCAGGGACCTAACTATGGCTACACCTTC.

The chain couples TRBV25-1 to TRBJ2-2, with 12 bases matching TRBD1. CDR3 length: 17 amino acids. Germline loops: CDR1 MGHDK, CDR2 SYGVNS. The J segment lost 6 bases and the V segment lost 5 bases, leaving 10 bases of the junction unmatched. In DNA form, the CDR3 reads TGTGCCAGCAGTTCCTTCGGGGACAGGGGGCCCCCCGGGGAGCTGTTTTTT. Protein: CASSSFGDRGPPGELFF.

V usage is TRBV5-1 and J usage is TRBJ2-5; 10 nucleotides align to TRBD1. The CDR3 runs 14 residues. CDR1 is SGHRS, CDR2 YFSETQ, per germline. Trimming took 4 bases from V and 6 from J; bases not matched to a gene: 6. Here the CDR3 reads CASSIGQGGKTQYF. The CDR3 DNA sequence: TGCGCCAGCAGCATTGGACAGGGGGGGAAGACCCAGTACTTC. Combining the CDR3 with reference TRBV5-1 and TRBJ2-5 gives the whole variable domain KAGVTQTPRYLIKTRGQQVTLSCSPISGHRSVSWYQQTPGQGLQFLFEYFSETQRNKGNFPGRFSGRQFSNSRSEMNVSTLELGDSALYLCASSIGQGGKTQYFGPGTRLLVL.

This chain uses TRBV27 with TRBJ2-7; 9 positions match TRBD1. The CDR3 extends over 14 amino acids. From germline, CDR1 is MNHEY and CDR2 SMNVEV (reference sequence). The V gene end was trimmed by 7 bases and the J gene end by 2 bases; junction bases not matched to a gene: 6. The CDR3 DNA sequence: TGTGCCAGCACCAGGACAGGGGAGACCTACGAGCAGTACTTC. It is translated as CASTRTGETYEQYF.

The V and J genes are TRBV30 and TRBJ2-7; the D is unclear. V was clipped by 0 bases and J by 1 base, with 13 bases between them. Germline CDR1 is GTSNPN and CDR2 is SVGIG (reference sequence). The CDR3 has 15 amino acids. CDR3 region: CAWSVPASDSYEQYF. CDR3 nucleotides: TGTGCCTGGAGTGTACCGGCTTCGGATTCCTACGAGCAGTACTTC.